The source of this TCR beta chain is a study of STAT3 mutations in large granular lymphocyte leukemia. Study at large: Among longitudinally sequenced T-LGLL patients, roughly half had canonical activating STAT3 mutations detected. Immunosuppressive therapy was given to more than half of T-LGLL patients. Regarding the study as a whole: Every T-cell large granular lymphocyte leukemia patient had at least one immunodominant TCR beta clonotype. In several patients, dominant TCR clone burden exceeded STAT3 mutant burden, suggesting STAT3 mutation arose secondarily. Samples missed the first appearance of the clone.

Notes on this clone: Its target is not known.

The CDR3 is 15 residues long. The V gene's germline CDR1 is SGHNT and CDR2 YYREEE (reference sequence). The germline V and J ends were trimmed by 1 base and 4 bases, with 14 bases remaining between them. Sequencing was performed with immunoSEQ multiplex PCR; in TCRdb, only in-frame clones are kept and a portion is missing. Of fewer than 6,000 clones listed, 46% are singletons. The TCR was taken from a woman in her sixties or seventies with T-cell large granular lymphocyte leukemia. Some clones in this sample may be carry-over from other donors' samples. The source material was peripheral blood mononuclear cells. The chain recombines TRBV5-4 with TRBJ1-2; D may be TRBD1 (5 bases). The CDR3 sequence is CASSLRQGDPYGYTF. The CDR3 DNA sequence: TGTGCCAGCAGCTTGAGGCAGGGTGACCCCTATGGCTACACCTTC.